This TCR beta chain was profiled in a study of PD-L1 blockade in urothelial cancer. About the research overall: At 3 weeks (second dose) and 6 weeks after starting treatment, blood was analyzed. Reported median T cell count for blood samples was 140,000 to 150,000.

Germline V CDR1 and CDR2: SGHAT, FQNNGV. Trimming took 3 bases from V and 3 from J; bases not matched to a gene: 5. The CDR3 covers 15 residues. TCRdb's copy holds only in-frame clones and misses some; the assay was immunoSEQ multiplex PCR. The repertoire consists of around 100,000 clones, with approximately 85% occurring once and the leading ten covering around 2.4%. The rearrangement links TRBV11-2 to TRBJ2-7, with 10 bases that match TRBD1. The source is a man in his fifties with urothelial cancer. Source: PBMCs, taken around atezolizumab (anti-PD-L1) treatment. The CDR3 spells CASSFRDRGYYEQYF. CDR3 nucleotides: TGTGCCAGCAGCTTCCGGGACAGGGGATACTACGAGCAGTACTTC.